There are a few counts of the clone carrying this T cell receptor (beta chain). Antigen: not known. Method: immunoSEQ multiplex PCR; TCRdb's copy keeps in-frame clones and lacks some. The repertoire holds about 45,000 clones, with 76% as singletons. The sort gate was single viable CD3+CD4+CD8-CD45RO+ cells for memory CD4+ T cells. Donors' CMV status reflects serum IgG against pp150, pp28, p38, p52. Positive selection with CD4 microbeads enriched total CD4+ T cells. The data derive from a study of memory CD4+ T cells and cytomegalovirus serostatus. The wider study: Donors were healthy Belgian adults, 8 to 10 CMV seropositive and roughly 25 seronegative.

V shed 2 bases and J shed 3 bases, with 9 bases lying between them. This CDR3 is 13 amino acids long. CDR1 and CDR2 from the germline V gene are SGHRS and YFSETQ. Notes on the study in general: Suggested: most of the CMV-linked TCR signature lies in CD4+ memory cells.

Sequenced sample: memory CD4+ T cells from blood. This chain links TRBV5-1 with TRBJ2-7, with D perhaps matching TRBD1 (5 bases). The receptor's source is an adult in good health and CMV-seronegative. The CDR3 is CASSFREGYEQYF. In DNA, the CDR3 is TGCGCCAGCAGCTTCAGGGAAGGCTACGAGCAGTACTTC.